Sequencing of this T cell receptor (beta chain) was carried out in a study of blood T cell repertoires in COVID-19. Background on the study: Donors in the United States, Italy and Spain gave samples during acute or convalescent COVID-19. PBMCs, B-cell-depleted T cells, or T cells were the source of the cDNA or gDNA that made up the material.

Per the original data handling: For nucleated cells, counts were estimated from reference gene primer amplification. Using immunoSEQ multiplex PCR, the repertoire was profiled, and TCRdb retains in-frame clones only, with some absent. Clone size and V and J calls were adopted from that table, with D and trimming inferred from the DNA. Counted here are more than 110,000 clones, around 83% occurring once; the ten biggest clones make up around 4%. In germline, CDR1 is LNHDA, CDR2 SQIVND (reference sequence). V was cut by 1 base and J by 4 bases, with 6 bases left in between. The CDR3 totals 13 residues.

This receptor was taken from a woman at least 80 years old with acute or convalescent COVID-19. The chain couples TRBV19 to TRBJ2-3, with D unclear. Material: peripheral blood. CDR3 amino acids: CASSIGSPDTQYF. As DNA, the CDR3 is TGTGCCAGTAGTATAGGTAGCCCAGATACGCAGTATTTT.